Listed here are 31 T cell receptor beta chains from one sample, sequenced in a study of T-cell reconstitution after alpha-beta-depleted transplantation in children. Unique molecular identifiers tagged the TCRbeta library. TCRdb reprocessed the PCR reads with MiXCR, giving one entry per CDR3 protein. The sample carries around 960,000 distinct CDR3 sequences, roughly 31% recorded once. Sequenced material: PBMCs, mostly from graft donor cells, taken 360 days after TCRalphabeta/CD19-depleted stem cell transplant. Receptors were obtained from a boy in the first two years of life who had a stem cell transplant for SCID, so the T cells may come from the graft donor.

This clonotype was detected a few times. The chain uses TRBV7-9 and TRBJ2-3; 8 nucleotides agree with TRBD2. The length of the CDR3 is 16 residues. Germline V gene lookup returns CDR1 SEHNR and CDR2 FQNEAQ (reference sequence). V was clipped by 7 bases and J by 5 bases; unmatched bases: 14. The CDR3 is CASTTQPRGAVDTQYF. The CDR3 DNA sequence: TGTGCCAGCACTACTCAACCGCGGGGGGCCGTAGATACGCAGTATTTT.

The chain couples TRBV11-2 to TRBJ2-1; D might be TRBD1 (6 bases). CDR3 length: 14 residues. CDR1 and CDR2 from the germline V gene are SGHAT and FQNNGV. Trimming pared 3 bases from V and 6 bases from J, leaving 12 bases between. The DNA for the CDR3 is TGTGCCAGCAGCTTTTCAGGGGTAGGCAATGAGCAGTTCTTC. This translates into CASSFSGVGNEQFF. Full variable domain (remainder filled in from reference TRBV11-2 and TRBJ2-1): EAGVAQSPRYKIIEKRQSVAFWCNPISGHATLYWYQQILGQGPKLLIQFQNNGVVDDSQLPKDRFSAERLKGVDSTLKIQPAKLEDSAVYLCASSFSGVGNEQFFGPGTRLTVL.

The CDR3 loop is CASSPGQGPNEQYF. The CDR3, as DNA: TGTGCCAGCAGTCCGGGACAGGGCCCCAACGAGCAGTACTTC. The rearrangement links TRBV12-3 or TRBV12-4 to TRBJ2-7; 9 nucleotides line up with TRBD1. This CDR3 region has 14 residues. After removal of 5 bases from V and 5 bases from J, the junction contained 7 bases not matched to a gene.

This clonotype was seen more than once but under ten times. V usage is TRBV4-1 and J usage is TRBJ2-5; 8 bases align to TRBD1. The CDR3 runs 18 residues. V lost 0 bases and J lost 0; bases outside the gene matches: 9. The germline V gene has CDR1 MGHRA and CDR2 YSYEKL. Here the CDR3 reads CASSQDTGTGGHQETQYF. CDR3 in DNA: TGCGCCAGCAGCCAAGACACCGGGACAGGTGGCCACCAAGAGACCCAGTACTTC.

The chain uses TRBV10-2 and TRBJ2-7; 7 bases are a match to TRBD1. The CDR3 is 13 amino acids. Trimming cost V 6 bases and J 2 bases; bases outside gene matches: 4. Germline V gene data show CDR1 as WSHSY and CDR2 as SAAADI. The CDR3 sequence: CASRDRRTYEQYF. In DNA form, the CDR3 reads TGCGCCAGCAGGGACAGGAGGACCTACGAGCAGTACTTC.

This sequence joins TRBV5-4 and TRBJ2-7; TRBD1 is a possible D gene (6 bases). The germline V gene encodes CDR1 SGHNT and CDR2 YYREEE (reference sequence). This CDR3 has 16 amino acids. Deletions cut 4 bases from V and 3 bases from J, with 20 bases between. The CDR3 nucleotides are TGTGCCAGCAGCCTTGCTCTTTTCAGGGGATGCTACGAGCAGTACTTC. It yields the protein CASSLALFRGCYEQYF.

This clonotype turned up a few times. The chain links TRBV19 to TRBJ2-5, with 8 bases fitting TRBD2. The germline CDR1 and CDR2 sequences are LNHDA and SQIVND (reference sequence). The V gene end was trimmed by 6 bases and the J gene end by 3 bases; junction bases not matched to a gene: 9. The CDR3 is 15 residues long. The DNA for the CDR3 is TGTGCCAGTAGAAGCTTAAGGGGACTAGAAGAGACCCAGTACTTC. It encodes CASRSLRGLEETQYF.

This clonotype has only a few counts. The chain joins TRBV29-1 to TRBJ2-2; D might be TRBD2 (6 bases). V lost 7 bases and J 5 bases, leaving 17 bases between the germline ends. Per germline, CDR1 SQVTM and CDR2 ANQGSEA. This CDR3 has 14 amino acids. DNA for the CDR3: TGCAGCGCCCGACTAGACGCGTCGACCGGGGAGCTGTTTTTT. Encoded protein: CSARLDASTGELFF.

The table lists this clonotype with a few counts. The V and J genes are TRBV5-5 and TRBJ1-3, with D tentatively TRBD1 (5 bases). The ends were cut back, 4 bases at V and 0 bases at J, with 14 bases in the middle. This CDR3 has 16 residues. Germline lookup yields CDR1 SGHKS and CDR2 YYEKEE (reference sequence). CDR3 loop: CASSGETGFSGNTIYF. The CDR3 nucleotides are TGTGCCAGCAGCGGAGAAACAGGATTCTCTGGAAACACCATATATTTT.

Only a few counts were recorded for this clonotype. Here the CDR3 DNA reads TGTGCCAGCAGTTTTCCGGACAGGGAGGGCTATGGCTACACCTTC. Amino acids: CASSFPDREGYGYTF. The chain recombines TRBV12-3 or TRBV12-4 with TRBJ1-2; 8 bases fit TRBD1. V gave up 3 bases and J gave up 4 bases; unmatched junction bases: 7. This CDR3 is 15 amino acids long.

The rearrangement joins TRBV18 to TRBJ2-1; D possibly uses TRBD1 or TRBD2 (5 bases each). This CDR3 is 16 amino acids long. The V end was cut by 2 bases, the J end by 4 bases, with 15 bases between. CDR1 is KGHSH, CDR2 LQKENI, per germline. CDR3 coding DNA: TGTGCCAGCTCACCAAAGAGGGCAGGGTCGTACAATGAGCAGTTCTTC. Amino acid sequence: CASSPKRAGSYNEQFF.

The genes are TRBV12-3 or TRBV12-4 and TRBJ2-1; 11 bases line up with TRBD2. The CDR3 extends over 17 amino acids. J was trimmed by 2 bases and V by 5 bases; bases with no gene match: 8. The CDR3 loop reads CASSPRVSGGAYNEQFF. CDR3 coding DNA: TGTGCCAGCAGTCCCAGGGTTAGCGGGGGGGCCTACAATGAGCAGTTCTTC.

V and J are TRBV5-5 and TRBJ2-3; TRBD1 is a possible D gene (5 bases). Germline V gene lookup returns CDR1 SGHKS and CDR2 YYEKEE (reference sequence). This CDR3 region has 16 residues. Between the trimmed V and J ends, which lost 1 base and 6 bases, there was a span of 18 bases. The CDR3 DNA reads as TGTGCCAGCAGCTTGCTTCCAGGGATCGTCCCGGATACGCAGTATTTT. This encodes CASSLLPGIVPDTQYF.

This clonotype showed up just a few times. The chain carries TRBV7-2 and TRBJ2-5, with 7 bases aligning to TRBD2. The CDR3 consists of 14 residues. The V gene's germline CDR1 is SGHTA and CDR2 FQGNSA. V lost 5 bases and J lost 4; bases outside the gene matches: 7. The DNA of the CDR3 is TGTGCCAGCAGCCCACCCGGGGGGATAGAGACCCAGTACTTC. This translates into CASSPPGGIETQYF.

The J gene is TRBJ2-1, the V gene TRBV5-1, with D hard to call. Germline lookup yields CDR1 SGHRS and CDR2 YFSETQ. CDR3 length equals 13 residues. V was clipped by 5 bases and J by 8 bases, with 14 bases between them. The CDR3 loop is CASSHGQSDEQFF. In DNA form, the CDR3 reads TGCGCCAGCAGTCACGGCCAGTCGGATGAGCAGTTCTTC.

The rearrangement uses TRBV9 and TRBJ1-5; D not certain. From germline, CDR1 is SGDLS and CDR2 YYNGEE. With 0 bases removed from V and 0 bases from J, the gap between germline ends came to 7 bases. The CDR3 runs to 15 residues. The CDR3 region is CASSVDGSSNQPQHF. The DNA for the CDR3 is TGTGCCAGCAGCGTAGATGGTAGTAGCAATCAGCCCCAGCATTTT.

The chain couples TRBV12-3 or TRBV12-4 to TRBJ1-3; the D is unclear. The CDR3 loop spans 14 amino acids. The V gene lost 3 bases and the J gene lost 2 bases, with 8 bases spanning the gap. The CDR3 sequence: CASSFAGAGNTIYF. Here the CDR3 DNA reads TGTGCCAGCAGTTTTGCCGGGGCTGGAAACACCATATATTTT.

The chain has TRBV4-1 and TRBJ2-2; 8 bases are shared with TRBD1. Germline trimming cut 1 base from V and 6 bases from J; bases unmatched to any gene: 10. Germline V gives CDR1 MGHRA, CDR2 YSYEKL. CDR3 size: 17 residues. The CDR3 is CASSQAPGTGVSGELFF. CDR3 coding DNA: TGCGCCAGCAGCCAAGCCCCCGGGACAGGTGTCTCCGGGGAGCTGTTTTTT.

The chain is built from TRBV10-3 and TRBJ1-4; 9 bases match TRBD1. The length of the CDR3 is 15 residues. With V trimmed by 8 bases and J by 10 bases, 14 bases remained unmatched. CDR1 is ENHRY, CDR2 SYGVKD, per germline. The CDR3 region has the DNA TGTGCCATCTCTCAAACGACAGGGGGGGTAGCAAAACTGTTTTTT. It specifies CAISQTTGGVAKLFF.

The chain has TRBV7-2 and TRBJ1-5, with a weak D call TRBD1 (5 bases). The CDR3 length is 14 residues. CDR1 SGHTA and CDR2 FQGNSA come from the germline V gene. Trimming cost V 5 bases and J 7 bases, with 15 bases left between them. CDR3 amino acids: CASSPGHGGQPQHF. The CDR3 DNA sequence: TGTGCCAGCAGCCCAGGACACGGAGGGCAGCCCCAGCATTTT.

This clonotype was picked up a small number of times. V gene TRBV12-3 or TRBV12-4 combines with J gene TRBJ2-7, with D tentatively TRBD1 (5 bases). The V end lost 6 bases, the J end lost 6 bases, and 9 bases lay between the germline ends. This CDR3 is 11 amino acids long. CDR3 region: CASRLGPEQYF. In DNA, the CDR3 is TGTGCCAGCAGGCTGGGGCCCGAGCAGTACTTC.

The CDR3 DNA reads as TGCGCCAGCAGCCAATATCGTCCTACGGACTCCTACAATGAGCAGTTCTTC. Its translation is CASSQYRPTDSYNEQFF. The chain joins TRBV4-3 to TRBJ2-1; no clear D gene. The CDR3 is 17 residues long. Germline V lookup: CDR1 LGHNA, CDR2 YSLEER. Trimming took 2 bases from V and 0 from J, leaving 14 bases between them.

This clonotype showed up many times. The rearrangement uses TRBV5-1 and TRBJ1-4; D unclear. Germline CDR1 and CDR2: SGHRS and YFSETQ. This CDR3 is 13 amino acids long. V was shortened by 4 bases and J by 8 bases, with 12 bases between the two germline ends. In nucleotides, the CDR3 is TGCGCCAGCAGCCTAAACATGGGCGAAAAACTGTTTTTT. Amino acids: CASSLNMGEKLFF.

The V gene is TRBV5-6, the J gene TRBJ2-1; perhaps D is TRBD1 or TRBD2 (6 bases each). There are 17 residues in the CDR3. V was shortened by 7 bases and J by 1 base, with 21 bases between the two germline ends. The germline gives CDR1 SGHDT, CDR2 YYEEEE. CDR3 protein: CASARGGRFGSYNEQFF. In nucleotides, the CDR3 is TGTGCCAGCGCCAGAGGGGGGAGGTTTGGTTCCTACAATGAGCAGTTCTTC.

This clonotype showed up just a few times. The chain has TRBV20-1 and TRBJ2-2, with a weak D call TRBD2 (5 bases). The CDR3 runs 14 residues. V was pared by 0 bases and J by 6 bases, with 11 bases between. From germline, CDR1 is DFQATT and CDR2 SNEGSKA (reference sequence). The CDR3 region is CSAREVPGAGELFF. DNA for the CDR3: TGCAGTGCTAGAGAAGTCCCCGGGGCCGGGGAGCTGTTTTTT.

The chain carries TRBV12-3 or TRBV12-4 and TRBJ2-1; D may be TRBD1 (6 bases). This CDR3 is built from 11 residues. The V gene lost 5 bases and the J gene lost 12 bases, with 11 bases spanning the gap. The CDR3 sequence is CASSAGTRQFF. As DNA, the CDR3 is TGTGCCAGCAGTGCCGGGACACGGCAGTTCTTC.

This chain joins TRBV4-1 and TRBJ2-5; TRBD2 might be the D (5 bases). The CDR3 contains 15 residues. CDR1 is MGHRA and CDR2 is YSYEKL in the germline V gene. Deletions cut 7 bases from V and 4 bases from J, with 19 bases between. The CDR3 nucleotides are TGCGCCAGCAAACTTAATATCCGGGCGGGAGAGACCCAGTACTTC. This translates into CASKLNIRAGETQYF.

The V and J genes are TRBV2 and TRBJ1-1, with D tentatively TRBD1 (6 bases). The CDR3 is 12 amino acids. CDR1 SNHLY and CDR2 FYNNEI come from the germline V gene. Trimming removed 11 bases from V and 7 bases from J, with 17 bases in between. The DNA of the CDR3 is TGTGCCCAGGACGGGGGGGCAAGTGAAGCTTTCTTT. Amino acids: CAQDGGASEAFF.

This clonotype came up many times. The rearrangement links TRBV4-3 to TRBJ2-7; no clear D gene. The germline CDR1 and CDR2 sequences are LGHNA and YSLEER. CDR3 length equals 14 residues. The V end was cut by 0 bases, the J end by 4 bases, with 10 bases between. The CDR3 is CASSQDLGGYEQYF. As DNA, the CDR3 is TGCGCCAGCAGCCAAGATCTGGGCGGATACGAGCAGTACTTC.

The CDR3 sequence is CASSLSLRGTETQYF. For the CDR3, the DNA is TGTGCCAGCAGTTTATCTCTCCGGGGTACTGAGACCCAGTACTTC. The chain carries TRBV12-3 or TRBV12-4 and TRBJ2-5; D possibly corresponds to TRBD2 (5 bases). This CDR3 comprises 15 residues. The V gene lost 2 bases and the J gene lost 5 bases, with 15 bases spanning the gap.

A single count supports this clonotype. The J gene is TRBJ1-1, the V gene TRBV6-6; D is undetermined. This CDR3 has 12 residues. The V gene's germline CDR1 is MNHNY and CDR2 SVGAGI (reference sequence). V shed 3 bases and J shed 10 bases, with 12 bases lying between them. This CDR3 reads CASSYGPLGAFF. The CDR3 region has the DNA TGTGCCAGCAGTTATGGACCGCTGGGAGCTTTCTTT.